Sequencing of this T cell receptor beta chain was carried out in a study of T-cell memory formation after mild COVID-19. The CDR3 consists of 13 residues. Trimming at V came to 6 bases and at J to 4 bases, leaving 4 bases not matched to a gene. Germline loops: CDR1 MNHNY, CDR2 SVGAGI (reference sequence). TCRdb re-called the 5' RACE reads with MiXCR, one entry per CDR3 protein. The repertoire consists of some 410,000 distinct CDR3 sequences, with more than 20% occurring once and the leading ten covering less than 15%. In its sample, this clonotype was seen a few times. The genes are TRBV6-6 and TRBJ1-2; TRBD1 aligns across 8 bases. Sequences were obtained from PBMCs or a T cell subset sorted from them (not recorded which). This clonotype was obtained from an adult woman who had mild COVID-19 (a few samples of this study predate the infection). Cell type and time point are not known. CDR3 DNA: TGTGCCAGCAGAAACGGACAGGGCTATGGCTACACCTTC. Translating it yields CASRNGQGYGYTF.